Following are 26 T cell receptor beta chains from one sample sequenced in a study of a mutant IDH1 vaccine in newly diagnosed glioma. Generated by immunoSEQ multiplex PCR, the TCRdb table keeps only in-frame clones and is missing some. The sample yields about 68,000 clones, 80% to 85% seen once. Specified time point: week 35, safety follow-up. Each vaccine dose was 300 ug of mutant IDH1 20-mer peptide, with topical imiquimod. Their antigens remain unidentified. Sample: PBMCs, taken from a glioma patient whose treatment included an IDH1 peptide vaccine. The receptors derive from a man aged 18 to 29 with glioma.

The V call is TRBV4-3, the J call TRBJ2-3, with 7 bases matching TRBD1. V lost 4 bases and J lost 6; bases outside the gene matches: 10. Germline V gene sequence: CDR1 LGHNA, CDR2 YSLEER. CDR3 length equals 15 residues. DNA for the CDR3: TGCGCCAGCAGCCTGACAGGGTTTGGCAAGGATACGCAGTATTTT. Protein sequence: CASSLTGFGKDTQYF.

The chain employs TRBV7-2 and TRBJ2-2; TRBD1 aligns across 9 bases. CDR1 is SGHTA, CDR2 FQGNSA, per germline. V trimming: 4 bases; J trimming: 3 bases; junction bases outside the gene matches: 12. CDR3 size: 18 residues. This CDR3 reads CASSSKRRDRVYTGELFF. For the CDR3, the DNA is TGTGCCAGCAGCTCTAAGCGGCGGGACAGGGTTTACACCGGGGAGCTGTTTTTT. Variable domain in full (rest from reference TRBV7-2 and TRBJ2-2): GAGVSQSPSNKVTEKGKDVELRCDPISGHTALYWYRQSLGQGLEFLIYFQGNSAPDKSGLPSDRFSAERTGGSVSTLTIQRTQQEDSAVYLCASSSKRRDRVYTGELFFGEGSRLTVL.

The chain has TRBV5-1 and TRBJ1-1; 8 bases map to TRBD1. V was pared by 3 bases and J by 5 bases, with 6 bases of the junction left unmatched. CDR1 SGHRS and CDR2 YFSETQ come from the germline V gene. This CDR3 has 14 residues. The CDR3 protein is CASSSTTGGTEAFF. CDR3 nucleotides: TGCGCCAGCAGCTCTACTACAGGGGGGACTGAAGCTTTCTTT.

The chain uses TRBV28 and TRBJ1-2; D unclear. The CDR3 is 12 amino acids. Trimming shortened V by 1 base and J by 2 bases, and 2 bases separated the two germline ends. CDR1 MDHEN and CDR2 SYDVKM come from the germline V gene. In DNA form, the CDR3 reads TGTGCCAGCAGTTTATTAAACTATGGCTACACCTTC. Translation: CASSLLNYGYTF.

V and J are TRBV30 and TRBJ2-3; 7 nucleotides agree with TRBD2. Trimming took 5 bases from V and 4 from J; bases not matched to a gene: 9. The CDR3 sequence is 14 residues long. Germline V gene lookup returns CDR1 GTSNPN and CDR2 SVGIG (reference sequence). The chain's CDR3 is CAWSWGRAPDTQYF. In DNA, the CDR3 is TGTGCCTGGTCGTGGGGGAGGGCCCCAGATACGCAGTATTTT.

The J gene is TRBJ1-2, the V gene TRBV6-5; no clear D. Germline CDR1 and CDR2: MNHEY and SVGAGI. The CDR3 contains 14 residues. Trimming cost V 6 bases and J 4 bases, with 15 bases left between them. The CDR3 loop reads CASSPQLSPYGYTF. The CDR3 region has the DNA TGTGCCAGCAGCCCCCAACTGAGTCCCTATGGCTACACCTTC.

This clone has just one count. The chain has TRBV19 and TRBJ2-7; a possible D gene is TRBD1 (5 bases). CDR1 LNHDA and CDR2 SQIVND come from the germline V gene (reference sequence). V shed 8 bases and J shed 6 bases, with 20 bases lying between them. CDR3 length equals 14 residues. This CDR3 is CASSYLVWGGEQYF. The CDR3 coding sequence is TGTGCCAGTTCCTATCTGGTGTGGGGCGGCGAGCAGTACTTC.

This clone was counted only a few times. The rearrangement joins TRBV19 to TRBJ1-2; D is possibly TRBD1 (5 bases). Germline assignment: CDR1 LNHDA and CDR2 SQIVND (reference sequence). This CDR3 is built from 15 residues. V lost 5 bases and J lost 4, with 17 bases in between. This CDR3 is CASSPREKLGYGYTF. DNA of the CDR3: TGTGCCAGTAGTCCCAGGGAAAAGCTGGGCTATGGCTACACCTTC. The full variable domain, in which reference TRBV19 and TRBJ1-2 provide the parts outside the CDR3, is DGGITQSPKYLFRKEGQNVTLSCEQNLNHDAMYWYRQDPGQGLRLIYYSQIVNDFQKGDIAEGYSVSREKKESFPLTVTSAQKNPTAFYLCASSPREKLGYGYTFGSGTRLTVV.

J is TRBJ2-7 and V is TRBV7-9; D is possibly TRBD1 or TRBD2 (5 bases each). The germline V and J ends were trimmed by 1 base and 2 bases, with 9 bases remaining between them. The CDR3 extends over 14 amino acids. The germline V gene encodes CDR1 SEHNR and CDR2 FQNEAQ (reference sequence). CDR3 amino acids: CASSLGGMTYEQYF. The CDR3 DNA is TGTGCCAGCAGCTTAGGGGGGATGACCTACGAGCAGTACTTC. The whole variable domain, filled in from reference TRBV7-9 and TRBJ2-7, reads DTGVSQNPRHKITKRGQNVTFRCDPISEHNRLYWYRQTLGQGPEFLTYFQNEAQLEKSRLLSDRFSAERPKGSFSTLEIQRTEQGDSAMYLCASSLGGMTYEQYFGPGTRLTVT.

The chain couples TRBV14 to TRBJ2-1; D is ambiguous. This CDR3 is 12 amino acids long. Trimming took off 8 bases at V and 1 base at J, with 6 bases between the two ends. Germline loops: CDR1 SGHDN, CDR2 FVKESK. This chain's CDR3 is CASGKSYNEQFF. CDR3 nucleotide sequence: TGTGCCAGCGGAAAGTCCTACAATGAGCAGTTCTTC. The full variable domain, completed using reference TRBV14 and TRBJ2-1, is EAGVTQFPSHSVIEKGQTVTLRCDPISGHDNLYWYRRVMGKEIKFLLHFVKESKQDESGMPNNRFLAERTGGTYSTLKVQPAELEDSGVYFCASGKSYNEQFFGPGTRLTVL.

This clone has only a few counts. This chain uses TRBV15 with TRBJ1-4; possible D gene TRBD1, 5 bases. The germline V gene encodes CDR1 LNHNV and CDR2 YYDKDF (reference sequence). The CDR3 consists of 16 residues. The V and J ends lost 3 bases and 5 bases respectively, with 16 bases between them. In DNA form, the CDR3 reads TGTGCCACCAGCAGTCCCCGGGACGGAGCCAATGAAAAACTGTTTTTT. This translates into CATSSPRDGANEKLFF.

This clone was seen only once. The chain carries TRBV19 and TRBJ1-1; D may be TRBD1 (5 bases). Germline CDR1 is LNHDA and CDR2 is SQIVND (reference sequence). V was pared by 0 bases and J by 2 bases, with 13 bases between. CDR3 length equals 16 residues. The CDR3 coding sequence is TGTGCCAGTAGTATAGACAGGGCTCTTCCTAACACTGAAGCTTTCTTT. It yields the protein CASSIDRALPNTEAFF.

This rearrangement joins TRBV5-1 to TRBJ1-2; unclear D gene. From germline, CDR1 is SGHRS and CDR2 YFSETQ. The germline V and J ends were trimmed by 0 bases and 4 bases, with 13 bases remaining between them. This CDR3 spans 15 amino acids. CDR3 sequence (DNA): TGCGCCAGCAGCTTGGGGGGAGTTTGGGGCTATGGCTACACCTTC. It specifies CASSLGGVWGYGYTF.

The chain is built from TRBV6-6 and TRBJ1-1; a possible D gene is TRBD1 (6 bases). This CDR3 spans 13 amino acids. The V gene's germline CDR1 is MNHNY and CDR2 SVGAGI (reference sequence). Trimming took 3 bases from V and 4 from J, leaving 9 bases between them. The CDR3 DNA sequence: TGTGCCAGCAGTTATAGGGGGGGCACTGAAGCTTTCTTT. This translates into CASSYRGGTEAFF.

The chain is built from TRBV20-1 and TRBJ2-1, with D possibly being TRBD1 (6 bases). V was pared by 5 bases and J by 8 bases, with 10 bases between. Germline V gives CDR1 DFQATT, CDR2 SNEGSKA (reference sequence). This CDR3 comprises 11 residues. DNA of the CDR3: TGCAGTGCTCCCCACAGGGATGAGCAGTTCTTC. Its translation is CSAPHRDEQFF.

The CDR3 loop is CAISESGGAFEKLFF. In DNA form, the CDR3 reads TGTGCCATCAGTGAGTCTGGGGGCGCCTTTGAAAAACTGTTTTTT. V is TRBV10-3 and J is TRBJ1-4; D is possibly TRBD1 (6 bases). The germline V and J ends were trimmed by 0 bases and 7 bases, with 12 bases remaining between them. In germline, CDR1 is ENHRY, CDR2 SYGVKD. This CDR3 contains 15 residues.

The chain combines TRBV7-9 with TRBJ1-3; D ambiguous. This CDR3 has 17 residues. V was cut by 4 bases and J by 0 bases, with 16 bases left in between. The germline V gene has CDR1 SEHNR and CDR2 FQNEAQ (reference sequence). The CDR3: CASSSTTDPNSGNTIYF. CDR3 DNA sequence: TGTGCCAGCAGCTCGACTACCGACCCTAACTCTGGAAACACCATATATTTT.

The chain is built from TRBV4-1 and TRBJ2-3; D gene unclear. Germline CDR1 and CDR2: MGHRA and YSYEKL. This CDR3 comprises 15 residues. V was clipped by 6 bases and J by 5 bases, with 18 bases between them. The CDR3 reads CASRPIPVVQDTQYF. CDR3 coding DNA: TGCGCCAGCAGACCCATTCCGGTAGTACAAGATACGCAGTATTTT.

The DNA of the CDR3 is TGTGCCAGCAGTTTCCCGGGACAGGGTCGTTTGGGGGAGCTGTTTTTT. Translated: CASSFPGQGRLGELFF. This sequence joins TRBV6-5 and TRBJ2-2; 9 bases fit TRBD1. V was pared by 4 bases and J by 8 bases, with 11 bases of the junction left unmatched. The CDR3 spans 16 residues. CDR1 is MNHEY and CDR2 is SVGAGI in the germline V gene.

Turning to this clone: This CDR3 is also generated by other DNA sequences in the sample. The gene calls are TRBV5-6 and TRBJ1-1, with D possibly being TRBD1 (5 bases). Trimming removed 4 bases at V and 1 base at J, with 11 bases between. CDR1 is SGHDT, CDR2 YYEEEE, per germline. The CDR3 consists of 14 residues. CDR3 loop: CASSLGTANTEAFF. The CDR3 DNA follows: TGTGCCAGCAGCCTCGGGACGGCGAACACTGAAGCTTTCTTT.

This clone was found once. The rearrangement uses TRBV7-2 and TRBJ2-7; D not resolved. The V end lost 0 bases, the J end lost 0 bases, and 12 bases lay between the germline ends. The CDR3 loop spans 16 amino acids. From germline, CDR1 is SGHTA and CDR2 FQGNSA. CDR3 sequence (DNA): TGTGCCAGCAGCTTAGCGGGGTCAGGAGTCTCCTACGAGCAGTACTTC. Translating it yields CASSLAGSGVSYEQYF.

V is TRBV5-5 and J is TRBJ2-6; no definite D call. The CDR3 is 15 amino acids. Deletions cut 4 bases from V and 0 bases from J, with 8 bases between. CDR1 and CDR2 (germline): SGHKS, YYEKEE (reference sequence). CDR3 nucleotide sequence: TGTGCCAGCAGCCTCCCCGGCTCTGGGGCCAACGTCCTGACTTTC. Encoded protein: CASSLPGSGANVLTF.

The table lists this clone with a few counts. The chain joins TRBV27 to TRBJ1-1; 7 bases line up with TRBD1. The junction had 5 bases not matched to a gene; V was cut back by 8 bases and J by 2 bases. The CDR3 has 13 residues. The germline gives CDR1 MNHEY, CDR2 SMNVEV (reference sequence). CDR3: CASRDRPNTEAFF. The CDR3 region has the DNA TGTGCCAGCCGGGACAGACCTAACACTGAAGCTTTCTTT.

The CDR3, as DNA: TGTGCCAGCAGCCCGGACAGGGGATTTAACTATGGCTACACCTTC. The encoded protein is CASSPDRGFNYGYTF. The genes are TRBV11-2 and TRBJ1-2; 9 bases map to TRBD1. The V gene's germline CDR1 is SGHAT and CDR2 FQNNGV. The ends lost 5 bases at V and 1 base at J; junction bases unmatched: 5. This CDR3 region has 15 residues.

This rearrangement joins TRBV19 to TRBJ2-6; D is perhaps TRBD1 or TRBD2 (5 bases each). The CDR3 totals 15 residues. V dropped 8 bases and J dropped 0 bases, with 11 bases sitting between them. Looked up from germline, CDR1 is LNHDA and CDR2 is SQIVND (reference sequence). CDR3 sequence reads: CASSGRRSGANVLTF. The CDR3, as DNA: TGTGCCAGTTCGGGACGCCGCTCTGGGGCCAACGTCCTGACTTTC.

The chain uses TRBV7-9 and TRBJ1-2; D perhaps matches TRBD1 (5 bases). V was trimmed by 5 bases and J by 4 bases, leaving 11 bases between them. Germline values: CDR1 SEHNR, CDR2 FQNEAQ (reference sequence). CDR3 size: 13 residues. CDR3 residues: CASSVQETYGYTF. The CDR3 DNA follows: TGTGCCAGCAGCGTACAGGAGACCTATGGCTACACCTTC.